The next 23 T cell receptor beta chains were all read from a single sample in a study of T cells in Graves' hyperthyroidism and ophthalmopathy. RNA transcripts gave rise to amplified TCR beta CDR3 regions. HTBI primers were employed in a first-round RT-PCR of the TCR CDR3. TCRdb re-derived calls from the multiplex PCR reads in MiXCR, one entry per CDR3 protein. The sample has approximately 610,000 distinct CDR3 sequences, about 15% seen once. What was sequenced was blood. The receptors derive from a middle-aged woman with Graves' ophthalmopathy.

This clonotype was counted at least ten times. V is TRBV28 and J is TRBJ1-2; the D gene is possibly TRBD1 (5 bases). V was trimmed by 2 bases and J by 2 bases, leaving 21 bases between them. The length of the CDR3 is 18 residues. Per germline, CDR1 MDHEN and CDR2 SYDVKM. In DNA form, the CDR3 reads TGTGCCAGCAGTTTAAGGACACTAATTAAACCAGGGAACTATGGCTACACCTTC. It translates to CASSLRTLIKPGNYGYTF.

This clonotype was observed a handful of times. This rearrangement joins TRBV5-4 to TRBJ2-2; D is unresolved. V dropped 1 base and J dropped 0 bases, with 10 bases sitting between them. This CDR3 contains 16 residues. The germline V gene has CDR1 SGHNT and CDR2 YYREEE (reference sequence). Here the CDR3 reads CASSLFYGANTGELFF. DNA for the CDR3: TGTGCCAGCAGCTTGTTTTATGGCGCGAACACCGGGGAGCTGTTTTTT.

This clonotype came up many times. The chain joins TRBV6-2 or TRBV6-3 to TRBJ1-2; 8 nucleotides line up with TRBD1. V lost 9 bases to trimming and J lost 6 bases; unmatched junction nucleotides: 6. Germline V CDR1 and CDR2: MNHEY, SVGEGT. This CDR3 comprises 12 residues. CDR3 sequence: CASRTGSHGYTF. Written as DNA, the CDR3 is TGTGCCAGTAGGACAGGGTCCCATGGCTACACCTTC.

This clonotype showed up many times. The V gene is TRBV20-1, the J gene TRBJ2-7, with D unclear. CDR3 length: 11 amino acids. Trimming took off 6 bases at V and 2 bases at J, with 8 bases between the two ends. Germline CDR1 reads DFQATT; CDR2 reads SNEGSKA (reference sequence). The CDR3 protein is CSASTAYEQYF. DNA for the CDR3: TGCAGTGCGTCAACAGCCTACGAGCAGTACTTC.

This clonotype was picked up many times. The rearrangement uses TRBV9 and TRBJ2-5; 10 positions agree with TRBD2. Germline CDR1 and CDR2: SGDLS and YYNGEE. The ends lost 0 bases at V and 0 bases at J; junction bases unmatched: 11. This CDR3 is 19 amino acids long. The CDR3 nucleotides read TGTGCCAGCAGCGTAGGAGCGGCAAGCCTAGCGGGAGACCAAGAGACCCAGTACTTC. Its translation is CASSVGAASLAGDQETQYF.

This clonotype was seen a few times. This sequence joins TRBV4-2 and TRBJ1-5, with D unresolved. Trimming left V 6 bases short and J 4 bases short, with 13 bases between. CDR3 length: 14 amino acids. Per the germline V gene, CDR1 is LGHNA and CDR2 is YNFKEQ. For the CDR3, the DNA is TGTGCCAGCAGTCGAACGGACGGAAATCAGCCCCAGCATTTT. Amino acids: CASSRTDGNQPQHF.

The genes are TRBV29-1 and TRBJ1-1, with TRBD1 matching 9 bases. The CDR3 covers 13 residues. Per germline, CDR1 SQVTM and CDR2 ANQGSEA. V was clipped by 7 bases and J by 4 bases; unmatched bases: 7. In nucleotides, the CDR3 is TGCAGCGGTAACAGGGGGCCAGGCACTGAAGCTTTCTTT. It codes for CSGNRGPGTEAFF.

This clonotype was found many times. The genes are TRBV6-2 or TRBV6-3 and TRBJ1-5, with 8 bases that match TRBD1. The germline gives CDR1 MNHEY, CDR2 SVGEGT. The CDR3 loop spans 18 amino acids. V shed 2 bases and J 5 bases; nucleotides not matched to a gene: 14. CDR3 coding DNA: TGTGCCAGCAGTTACCCCCTGGCAGGGGGCAGGTCGGATCAGCCCCAGCATTTT. This gives the protein CASSYPLAGGRSDQPQHF.

This clonotype was counted many times. V usage is TRBV2 and J usage is TRBJ1-5, with a tentative D call TRBD1 (6 bases). Germline V gene data show CDR1 as SNHLY and CDR2 as FYNNEI. V lost 6 bases and J 0 bases, leaving 12 bases between the germline ends. The CDR3 covers 15 residues. DNA of the CDR3: TGTGCCAGCAGAGGCGGGACATATAGCAATCAGCCCCAGCATTTT. Its protein is CASRGGTYSNQPQHF. Variable domain in full (rest from reference TRBV2 and TRBJ1-5): EPEVTQTPSHQVTQMGQEVILRCVPISNHLYFYWYRQILGQKVEFLVSFYNNEISEKSEIFDDQFSVERPDGSNFTLKIRSTKLEDSAMYFCASRGGTYSNQPQHFGDGTRLSIL.

This clonotype has at least ten counts. V usage is TRBV6-2 or TRBV6-3 and J usage is TRBJ2-5; D is unclear. Germline CDR1 and CDR2: MNHEY and SVGEGT. Trimming pared 2 bases from V and 2 bases from J, leaving 12 bases between. The CDR3 contains 15 residues. Written as DNA, the CDR3 is TGTGCCAGCAGTTACGGGTACGCGGCTCAAGAGACCCAGTACTTC. It specifies CASSYGYAAQETQYF.

This clonotype was seen repeatedly, ten times or more. The gene calls are TRBV28 and TRBJ2-5; D gene unclear. The V gene lost 3 bases and the J gene lost 0 bases, with 8 bases spanning the gap. The CDR3 is 14 residues long. CDR1 and CDR2 from the germline V gene are MDHEN and SYDVKM. The CDR3 region has the DNA TGTGCCAGCAGTTTGGTCCTGGACCAAGAGACCCAGTACTTC. This gives the protein CASSLVLDQETQYF. The full variable domain, in which reference TRBV28 and TRBJ2-5 provide the parts outside the CDR3, is DVKVTQSSRYLVKRTGEKVFLECVQDMDHENMFWYRQDPGLGLRLIYFSYDVKMKEKGDIPEGYSVSREKKERFSLILESASTNQTSMYLCASSLVLDQETQYFGPGTRLLVL.

This clonotype was seen repeatedly, ten times or more. The chain combines TRBV6-1 with TRBJ2-5; 7 bases line up with TRBD1. Per germline, CDR1 MNHNS and CDR2 SASEGT. V was pared by 7 bases and J by 2 bases, with 1 base of the junction left unmatched. The CDR3 contains 12 residues. In DNA, the CDR3 is TGTGCCAGCACAGGGGGACAAGAGACCCAGTACTTC. It encodes CASTGGQETQYF.

Ten or more counts support this clonotype. The genes are TRBV30 and TRBJ2-5; 8 bases agree with TRBD2. The CDR3 has 14 residues. V lost 2 bases to trimming and J lost 4 bases; unmatched junction nucleotides: 6. CDR1 GTSNPN and CDR2 SVGIG come from the germline V gene (reference sequence). CDR3 sequence (DNA): TGTGCCTGGAGTCTTAGCGGGGTCGGAGAGACCCAGTACTTC. It codes for CAWSLSGVGETQYF.

This clonotype was detected a few times. The V and J genes are TRBV19 and TRBJ2-5; 7 positions match TRBD2. This CDR3 is 13 amino acids long. Germline CDR1 LNHDA, CDR2 SQIVND (reference sequence). The V and J ends lost 3 bases and 4 bases, in that order; junction bases with no gene match: 2. The CDR3 bases are TGTGCCAGTAGTATGAGGGAGGGAGAGACCCAGTACTTC. Translating it yields CASSMREGETQYF.

At least ten counts were recorded for this clonotype. The rearrangement links TRBV7-3 to TRBJ1-2; D gene uncertain. Germline V gene lookup returns CDR1 SGHTA and CDR2 FQGTGA. The V end lost 0 bases, the J end lost 5 bases, and 16 bases lay between the germline ends. CDR3 length: 16 amino acids. The CDR3 here is CASSLTFSAFPYGYTF. The CDR3 DNA reads as TGTGCCAGCAGCTTAACGTTTAGTGCCTTTCCTTATGGCTACACCTTC.

This clonotype was detected many times. This rearrangement joins TRBV28 to TRBJ1-2, with D unclear. Germline V gene lookup returns CDR1 MDHEN and CDR2 SYDVKM. Trimming left V 6 bases short and J 3 bases short, with 8 bases between. CDR3 length: 12 residues. The CDR3 DNA reads as TGTGCCAGCAGCACGGCTGACTATGGCTACACCTTC. It codes for CASSTADYGYTF.

This clonotype came up many times. The chain is built from TRBV27 and TRBJ1-1, with D maybe TRBD1 (5 bases). V lost 3 bases and J 5 bases, leaving 13 bases between the germline ends. The CDR3 covers 14 residues. Germline lookup yields CDR1 MNHEY and CDR2 SMNVEV (reference sequence). The CDR3 DNA reads as TGTGCCAGCAGTTTCTGGGGGAGTGATACTGAAGCTTTCTTT. Protein product: CASSFWGSDTEAFF.

This clonotype was counted many times. The chain links TRBV12-3 or TRBV12-4 to TRBJ1-2; a possible D gene is TRBD1 (5 bases). This CDR3 has 14 amino acids. The ends were cut back, 4 bases at V and 3 bases at J, with 12 bases in the middle. CDR3 bases: TGTGCCAGCAGTTCGAATAGGGGTGACTATGGCTACACCTTC. Translation gives CASSSNRGDYGYTF.

For this clonotype: Its ends do not fully match the called genes, so a read error is possible. This chain links TRBV2 with TRBJ1-1, with D possibly being TRBD1 (6 bases). Germline CDR1 SNHLY, CDR2 FYNNEI. This CDR3 has 12 residues. The CDR3 region is CASRRGGTEPFF. The CDR3 bases are TGTGCCAGCAGAAGGGGGGGGACTGAACCTTTCTTT. The complete variable domain, with remaining parts taken from reference TRBV2 and TRBJ1-1, reads EPEVTQTPSHQVTQMGQEVILRCVPISNHLYFYWYRQILGQKVEFLVSFYNNEISEKSEIFDDQFSVERPDGSNFTLKIRSTKLEDSAMYFCASRRGGTEPFFGQGTRLTVV.

A remark on this clonotype: The junction departs from the called germline gene at one end, perhaps through a read error. The chain has TRBV16 and TRBJ2-7, with 10 bases matching TRBD1. Germline assignment: CDR1 KGHSY and CDR2 FQNENV. This CDR3 comprises 16 residues. CDR3 in amino acids: CASGQVDRGNSYEQYF. CDR3 nucleotides: TGTGCCAGCGGCCAAGTGGACAGGGGGAACTCCTACGAGCAGTACTTC.

This clonotype was seen repeatedly, ten times or more. This rearrangement joins TRBV15 to TRBJ2-5, with D perhaps TRBD1 or TRBD2 (5 bases each). The CDR3 is 12 residues long. Germline CDR1 and CDR2: LNHNV and YYDKDF (reference sequence). The V and J ends lost 3 bases and 5 bases respectively, with 7 bases between them. The CDR3 DNA reads as TGTGCCACCAGCAGGAGGGGTGAGACCCAGTACTTC. Translated: CATSRRGETQYF.

The V gene is TRBV10-1, the J gene TRBJ2-7; 10 bases are shared with TRBD2. Losses at the gene ends were 3 bases for V and 2 bases for J; bases not matched to a gene: 4. In germline, CDR1 is WNHNN, CDR2 SYGVQD (reference sequence). This CDR3 has 15 amino acids. DNA for the CDR3: TGCGCCAGCAGTGATCCCGGGACTAGCGCCTACGAGCAGTACTTC. It translates to CASSDPGTSAYEQYF.

This clonotype was seen many times. This chain links TRBV7-2 with TRBJ2-7, with 15 bases identical to TRBD2. CDR1 is SGHTA, CDR2 FQGNSA, per germline. CDR3 size: 19 residues. V was pared by 3 bases and J by 0 bases, with 9 bases of the junction left unmatched. The CDR3 bases are TGTGCCAGCAGCTTGGTGGGACTAGCGGGAGGTCTAAGCTCCTACGAGCAGTACTTC. Protein product: CASSLVGLAGGLSSYEQYF.